These T cell receptor beta chains were read from a single sample in a study of cytomegalovirus exposure and HLA in healthy donors. Measured with immunoSEQ multiplex PCR; TCRdb has only the in-frame clones, and not every one. The sample comprises about 220,000 clones, approximately 88% of which are singletons, and roughly an eighth rests with the top ten. Sequencing used PBMCs. The source of these receptors is a woman under 40 in good health and CMV-seropositive. Both conserved end residues are part of each CDR3. The order of the fields is D gene, V gene, J gene, CDR3 protein. D genes are given only for firm matches.

D gene: TRBD1; V gene: TRBV7-9; J gene: TRBJ1-1; CDR3 protein: CASSLAGTANTEAFF
D gene: TRBD1; V gene: TRBV7-9; J gene: TRBJ2-7; CDR3 protein: CASSPRDRWYEQYF
D gene: TRBD2; V gene: TRBV30; J gene: TRBJ2-3; CDR3 protein: CAWSGAGGYSSTDTQYF
D gene: TRBD2; V gene: TRBV5-1; J gene: TRBJ2-3; CDR3 protein: CASSLGLAYTDTQYF
D gene: TRBD2; V gene: TRBV2; J gene: TRBJ2-7; CDR3 protein: CASSDSGSSYEQYF
D gene: -; V gene: TRBV5-1; J gene: TRBJ1-2; CDR3 protein: CASSLGANYGYTF
D gene: TRBD1; V gene: TRBV15; J gene: TRBJ1-5; CDR3 protein: CATSRGQGNQPQHF
D gene: -; V gene: TRBV27; J gene: TRBJ2-1; CDR3 protein: CASSPAGLADNEQFF
D gene: -; V gene: TRBV30; J gene: TRBJ1-2; CDR3 protein: CAWSYNGDYYGYTF
D gene: -; V gene: TRBV7-3; J gene: TRBJ2-3; CDR3 protein: CASSPDYLTDTQYF
D gene: -; V gene: TRBV7-9; J gene: TRBJ2-2; CDR3 protein: CASSSTRIGELFF
D gene: TRBD2; V gene: TRBV5-1; J gene: TRBJ2-1; CDR3 protein: CASSLTSGSGNEQFF
D gene: -; V gene: TRBV6-1; J gene: TRBJ1-1; CDR3 protein: CASSEADGRDEAFF
D gene: -; V gene: TRBV11-2; J gene: TRBJ2-2; CDR3 protein: CASSPGAGTGELFF
D gene: -; V gene: TRBV4-1; J gene: TRBJ1-1; CDR3 protein: CASRPVGGGSEAFF
D gene: -; V gene: TRBV5-4; J gene: TRBJ2-1; CDR3 protein: CASSLTAYNEQFF
D gene: -; V gene: TRBV11-2; J gene: TRBJ2-5; CDR3 protein: CASSLDLGVETQYF
D gene: TRBD1; V gene: TRBV29-1; J gene: TRBJ1-2; CDR3 protein: CSVEFYRGFGYTF
D gene: TRBD2; V gene: TRBV6-1; J gene: TRBJ2-2; CDR3 protein: CASLLSGRNTGELFF
D gene: TRBD2; V gene: TRBV7-6; J gene: TRBJ2-1; CDR3 protein: CASSLGSGTSGRAVSYNEQFF
D gene: -; V gene: TRBV29-1; J gene: TRBJ2-7; CDR3 protein: CSVEDRIGYEQYF
D gene: -; V gene: TRBV7-9; J gene: TRBJ1-1; CDR3 protein: CASSFERYEAFF
D gene: TRBD2; V gene: TRBV27; J gene: TRBJ2-7; CDR3 protein: CASSPQTSVYYEQYF
D gene: TRBD2; V gene: TRBV5-1; J gene: TRBJ2-1; CDR3 protein: CASSSSLRLALYNEQFF
D gene: TRBD1; V gene: TRBV10-1; J gene: TRBJ2-1; CDR3 protein: CASSWGQNYNEQFF
D gene: -; V gene: TRBV25-1; J gene: TRBJ1-5; CDR3 protein: CASSEGDSNQPQHF
D gene: -; V gene: TRBV4-1; J gene: TRBJ2-1; CDR3 protein: CASSQGSWRGRNEQFF
D gene: -; V gene: TRBV2; J gene: TRBJ2-7; CDR3 protein: CASRVRSYEQYF
D gene: TRBD2; V gene: TRBV4-2; J gene: TRBJ2-7; CDR3 protein: CASSQEIRWTSGRVSYEQYF